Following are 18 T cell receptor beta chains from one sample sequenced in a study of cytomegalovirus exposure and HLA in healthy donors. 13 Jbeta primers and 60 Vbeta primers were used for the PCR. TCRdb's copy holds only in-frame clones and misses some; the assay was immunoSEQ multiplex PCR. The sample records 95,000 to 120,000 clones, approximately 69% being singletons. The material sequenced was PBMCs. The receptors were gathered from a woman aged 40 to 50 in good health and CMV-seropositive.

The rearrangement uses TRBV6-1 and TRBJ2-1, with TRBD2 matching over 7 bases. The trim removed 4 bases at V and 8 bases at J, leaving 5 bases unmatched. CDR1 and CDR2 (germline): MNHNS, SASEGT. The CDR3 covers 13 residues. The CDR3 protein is CASSGAGVYEQFF. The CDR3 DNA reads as TGTGCCAGCAGTGGGGCGGGGGTCTATGAGCAGTTCTTC.

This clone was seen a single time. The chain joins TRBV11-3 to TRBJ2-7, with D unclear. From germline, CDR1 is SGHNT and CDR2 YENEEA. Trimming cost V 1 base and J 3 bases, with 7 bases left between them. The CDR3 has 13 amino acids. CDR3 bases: TGTGCCAGCAGCTTAGCGGGTAACTACGAGCAGTACTTC. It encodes CASSLAGNYEQYF.

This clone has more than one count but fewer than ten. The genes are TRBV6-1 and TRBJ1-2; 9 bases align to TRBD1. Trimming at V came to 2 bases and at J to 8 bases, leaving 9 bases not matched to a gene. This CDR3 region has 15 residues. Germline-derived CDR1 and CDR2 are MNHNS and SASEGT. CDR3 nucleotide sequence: TGTGCCAGCAGTGAAAGGACAGGGGAACGTGTGGGCTACACCTTC. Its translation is CASSERTGERVGYTF.

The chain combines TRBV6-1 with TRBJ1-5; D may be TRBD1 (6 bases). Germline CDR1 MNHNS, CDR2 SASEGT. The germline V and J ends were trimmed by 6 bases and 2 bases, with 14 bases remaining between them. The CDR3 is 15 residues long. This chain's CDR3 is CASSDAGAGNQPQHF. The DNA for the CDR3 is TGTGCCAGCAGCGACGCGGGGGCGGGCAATCAGCCCCAGCATTTT.

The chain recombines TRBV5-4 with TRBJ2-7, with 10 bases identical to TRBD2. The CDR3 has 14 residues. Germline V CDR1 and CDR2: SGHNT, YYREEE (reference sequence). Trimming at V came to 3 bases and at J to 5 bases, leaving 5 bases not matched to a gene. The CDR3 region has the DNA TGTGCCAGCAGCTCTCCTAGCGGGAGCCACGAGCAGTACTTC. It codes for CASSSPSGSHEQYF.

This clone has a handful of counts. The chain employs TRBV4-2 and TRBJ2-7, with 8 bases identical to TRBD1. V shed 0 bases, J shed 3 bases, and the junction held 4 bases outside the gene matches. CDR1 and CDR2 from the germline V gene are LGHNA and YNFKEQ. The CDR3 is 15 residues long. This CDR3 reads CASSQERGTGYEQYF. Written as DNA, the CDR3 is TGTGCCAGCAGCCAAGAAAGAGGGACAGGCTACGAGCAGTACTTC.

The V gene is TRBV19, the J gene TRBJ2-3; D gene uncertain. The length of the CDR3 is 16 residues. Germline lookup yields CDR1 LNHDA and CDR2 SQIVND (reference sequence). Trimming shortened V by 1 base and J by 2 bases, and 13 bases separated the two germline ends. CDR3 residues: CASSIVAERPTDTQYF. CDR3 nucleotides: TGTGCCAGTAGTATAGTGGCGGAAAGACCCACAGATACGCAGTATTTT.

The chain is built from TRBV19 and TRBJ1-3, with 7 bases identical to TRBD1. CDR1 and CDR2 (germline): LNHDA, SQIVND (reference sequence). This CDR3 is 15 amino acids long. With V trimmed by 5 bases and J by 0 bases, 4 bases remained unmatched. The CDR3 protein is CASSWQGDSGNTIYF. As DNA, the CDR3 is TGTGCCAGTAGTTGGCAGGGGGACTCTGGAAACACCATATATTTT.

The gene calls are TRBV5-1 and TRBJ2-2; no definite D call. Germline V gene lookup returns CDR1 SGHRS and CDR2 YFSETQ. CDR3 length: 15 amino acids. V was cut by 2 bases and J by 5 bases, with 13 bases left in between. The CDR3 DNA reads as TGCGCCAGCAGCTTCGGCGGTGTACTGACCGGGGAGCTGTTTTTT. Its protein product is CASSFGGVLTGELFF.

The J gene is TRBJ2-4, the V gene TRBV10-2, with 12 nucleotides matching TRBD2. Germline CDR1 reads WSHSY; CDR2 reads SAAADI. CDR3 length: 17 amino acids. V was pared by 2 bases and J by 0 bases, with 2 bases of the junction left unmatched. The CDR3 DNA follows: TGCGCCAGCAGTGAGGGGACTAGCGGGCTAGCCAAAAACATTCAGTACTTC. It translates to CASSEGTSGLAKNIQYF.

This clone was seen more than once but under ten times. The CDR3 loop is CASRRQGVNEKLFF. CDR3 nucleotide sequence: TGTGCCAGCAGACGACAAGGGGTTAATGAAAAACTGTTTTTT. The J gene is TRBJ1-4, the V gene TRBV5-4, with a weak D call TRBD1 (5 bases). This CDR3 has 14 residues. V shed 5 bases and J shed 4 bases, with 12 bases lying between them. Per germline, CDR1 SGHNT and CDR2 YYREEE (reference sequence).

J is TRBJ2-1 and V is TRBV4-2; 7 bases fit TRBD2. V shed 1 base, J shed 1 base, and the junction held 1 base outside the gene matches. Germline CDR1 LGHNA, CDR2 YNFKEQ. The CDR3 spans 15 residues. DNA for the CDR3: TGTGCCAGCAGCCAAGTGCGGGAGTCCTACAATGAGCAGTTCTTC. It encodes CASSQVRESYNEQFF.

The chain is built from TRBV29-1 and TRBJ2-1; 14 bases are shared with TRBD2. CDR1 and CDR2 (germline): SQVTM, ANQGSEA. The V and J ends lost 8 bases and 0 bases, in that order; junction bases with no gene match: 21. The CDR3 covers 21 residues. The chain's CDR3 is CSRPGLAGAGTQKSSYNEQFF. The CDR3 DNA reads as TGCAGCCGACCGGGACTAGCGGGAGCGGGGACGCAAAAGAGCTCCTACAATGAGCAGTTCTTC.

The CDR3 loop is CASRGQTNSGNTIYF. DNA for the CDR3: TGTGCCAGCAGGGGACAGACCAACTCTGGAAACACCATATATTTT. V gene TRBV6-1 combines with J gene TRBJ1-3; 7 bases line up with TRBD1. After removal of 6 bases from V and 0 bases from J, the junction contained 5 bases not matched to a gene. CDR1 is MNHNS, CDR2 SASEGT, per germline. The CDR3 loop spans 15 amino acids.

The DNA of the CDR3 is TGTGCCAGCAGTAAGGACTTGAACACTGAAGCTTTCTTT. This translates into CASSKDLNTEAFF. V usage is TRBV5-5 and J usage is TRBJ1-1; D unresolved. The germline CDR1 and CDR2 sequences are SGHKS and YYEKEE (reference sequence). This CDR3 has 13 residues. V was cut by 5 bases and J by 0 bases, with 8 bases left in between.

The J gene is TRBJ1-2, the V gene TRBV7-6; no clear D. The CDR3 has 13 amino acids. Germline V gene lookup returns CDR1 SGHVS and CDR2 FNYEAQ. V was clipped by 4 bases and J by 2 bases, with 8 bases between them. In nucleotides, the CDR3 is TGTGCCAGCAGCTGGGCCAGCAACTATGGCTACACCTTC. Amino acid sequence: CASSWASNYGYTF. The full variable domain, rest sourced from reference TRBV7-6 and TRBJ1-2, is GAGVSQSPRYKVTKRGQDVALRCDPISGHVSLYWYRQALGQGPEFLTYFNYEAQQDKSGLPNDRFSAERPEGSISTLTIQRTEQRDSAMYRCASSWASNYGYTFGSGTRLTVV.

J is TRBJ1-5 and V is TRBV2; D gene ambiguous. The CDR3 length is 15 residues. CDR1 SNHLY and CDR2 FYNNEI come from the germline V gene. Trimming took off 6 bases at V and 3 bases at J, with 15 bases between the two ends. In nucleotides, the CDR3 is TGTGCCAGCAGCGCCTCGCTCCAGGCCAATCAGCCCCAGCATTTT. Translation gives CASSASLQANQPQHF.

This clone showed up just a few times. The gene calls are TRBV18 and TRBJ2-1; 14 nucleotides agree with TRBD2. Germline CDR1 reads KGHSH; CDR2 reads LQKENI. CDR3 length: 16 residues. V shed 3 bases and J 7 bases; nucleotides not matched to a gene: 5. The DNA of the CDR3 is TGTGCCAGCTCACCGGGACTAGCGGGAGTAGGTAATGAGCAGTTCTTC. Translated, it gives CASSPGLAGVGNEQFF.